The 18 T cell receptor beta chains presented below share a single source sample, sequenced in a study of glioma-infiltrating T cells. Using RNA template, CDR3s of TCR alpha and beta were amplified with iRepertoire arm-PCR. TCRdb reprocessed the multiplex PCR reads with MiXCR, giving one entry per CDR3 protein. The sample lists about 130,000 distinct CDR3 sequences; around 23% were seen once. Specimen: glioma tissue, nonneoplastic brain tissue, or PBMCs (not recorded which). The receptors were gathered from a human donor with low-grade glioma or glioblastoma, undergoing nonglioma brain surgery, or in good health (not recorded which).

The sample holds a few counts of this clonotype. The CDR3 sequence: CASNYGRNTGELFF. DNA of the CDR3: TGTGCCAGCAACTACGGGAGGAACACCGGGGAGCTGTTTTTT. V gene TRBV27 combines with J gene TRBJ2-2; tentative D call: TRBD2 (6 bases). V lost 7 bases, J lost 1 base, and 10 bases lay in between. The germline V gene has CDR1 MNHEY and CDR2 SMNVEV (reference sequence). The CDR3 has 14 amino acids.

There are many counts of this clonotype. This chain uses TRBV20-1 with TRBJ2-1; 10 bases agree with TRBD2. J gave up 4 bases and V 3 bases, and 3 bases lay outside the gene matches. In germline, CDR1 is DFQATT, CDR2 SNEGSKA (reference sequence). The CDR3 totals 14 residues. Written as DNA, the CDR3 is TGCAGTGCTAGCGGTAGCGGGGGGTACAATGAGCAGTTCTTC. As protein: CSASGSGGYNEQFF.

This clonotype has just a few counts. The chain is built from TRBV4-1 and TRBJ2-3; D may be TRBD2 (5 bases). The germline V and J ends were trimmed by 2 bases and 3 bases, with 15 bases remaining between them. From germline, CDR1 is MGHRA and CDR2 YSYEKL. The CDR3 sequence is 16 residues long. CDR3 sequence: CASSQPEGRWTDTQYF. DNA of the CDR3: TGCGCCAGCAGCCAACCAGAGGGAAGATGGACAGATACGCAGTATTTT.

V usage is TRBV19 and J usage is TRBJ1-2; D not certain. Trimming took off 4 bases at V and 4 bases at J, with 7 bases between the two ends. The CDR3 contains 12 residues. Germline V lookup: CDR1 LNHDA, CDR2 SQIVND (reference sequence). CDR3 loop: CASSTWVYGYTF. The CDR3 DNA reads TGTGCCAGTAGTACATGGGTCTATGGCTACACCTTC.

The rearrangement joins TRBV3-1 to TRBJ1-5; possibly TRBD1 for D (6 bases). CDR1 LGHDT and CDR2 YNNKEL come from the germline V gene (reference sequence). Trimming stripped 0 bases from V and 4 bases from J, with 10 bases between. The CDR3 loop spans 15 amino acids. The CDR3 loop is CASSQEGGFNQPQHF. For the CDR3, the DNA is TGTGCCAGCAGCCAAGAAGGGGGGTTTAATCAGCCCCAGCATTTT.

J is TRBJ1-1 and V is TRBV12-3 or TRBV12-4; tentatively, D is TRBD1 (6 bases). V shed 7 bases and J shed 3 bases, with 24 bases lying between them. The CDR3 is 17 residues long. The CDR3 bases are TGTGCCAGCACCCCATTTACGCCAAGGTGGGGGCACACTGAAGCTTTCTTT. Protein product: CASTPFTPRWGHTEAFF.

This clonotype was detected only a few times. The rearrangement joins TRBV6-1 to TRBJ2-1; 9 bases match TRBD2. Germline assignment: CDR1 MNHNS and CDR2 SASEGT. The CDR3 spans 14 residues. The ends lost 7 bases at V and 4 bases at J; junction bases unmatched: 5. CDR3 amino acids: CASKLAGEYNEQFF. CDR3 DNA: TGTGCCAGCAAATTAGCGGGGGAATACAATGAGCAGTTCTTC.

In regard to this clonotype: A much larger clone lies a single base off, so this may be a read error. V is TRBV7-6 and J is TRBJ1-1, with 8 bases lining up with TRBD1. Losses at the gene ends were 5 bases for V and 4 bases for J; bases not matched to a gene: 3. Germline loops: CDR1 SGHVS, CDR2 FNYEAQ. This CDR3 region has 13 residues. The CDR3 DNA reads as TGTGCCAGCAGCGTGACAGGGGTCACTGAAGCTTTCTTT. Residues: CASSVTGVTEAFF.

This clonotype was observed a few times. The chain has TRBV3-1 and TRBJ2-1, with D possibly being TRBD2 (5 bases). Germline CDR1 is LGHDT and CDR2 is YNNKEL (reference sequence). The CDR3 extends over 16 amino acids. V was trimmed by 4 bases and J by 0 bases, leaving 13 bases between them. In DNA, the CDR3 is TGTGCCAGCAGCCCGAGGAGGAGCAACTCCTACAATGAGCAGTTCTTC. Protein product: CASSPRRSNSYNEQFF.

This clonotype was counted between two and nine times. The chain uses TRBV7-9 and TRBJ2-1; TRBD2 matches 9 bases. Germline-derived CDR1 and CDR2 are SEHNR and FQNEAQ (reference sequence). This CDR3 spans 15 amino acids. Trimming took 5 bases from V and 2 from J; bases not matched to a gene: 4. CDR3 nucleotide sequence: TGTGCCAGCAGCCCAGAGCGGGGGGCCTACAATGAGCAGTTCTTC. Protein sequence: CASSPERGAYNEQFF.

This clonotype was detected many times. The chain links TRBV20-1 to TRBJ2-1; D may correspond to TRBD1 or TRBD2 (5 bases each). CDR1 is DFQATT and CDR2 is SNEGSKA in the germline V gene (reference sequence). Trimming cost V 3 bases and J 4 bases, with 10 bases left between them. CDR3 length: 13 amino acids. The CDR3 is CSASIGAYNEQFF. DNA of the CDR3: TGCAGTGCTAGTATCGGGGCGTACAATGAGCAGTTCTTC.

The gene calls are TRBV28 and TRBJ1-3; no reliable D call. CDR3 size: 15 residues. V shed 3 bases and J shed 0 bases, with 9 bases lying between them. From germline, CDR1 is MDHEN and CDR2 SYDVKM. The chain's CDR3 is CASSFRRNSGNTIYF. In DNA form, the CDR3 reads TGTGCCAGCAGTTTCCGACGGAACTCTGGAAACACCATATATTTT.

The rearrangement links TRBV6-6 to TRBJ2-7, with D unclear. The CDR3 contains 13 residues. Germline V gene lookup returns CDR1 MNHNY and CDR2 SVGAGI (reference sequence). V was trimmed by 7 bases and J by 7 bases, leaving 17 bases between them. CDR3 region: CASKAHPGNEQYV. In DNA, the CDR3 is TGTGCCAGCAAGGCCCACCCCGGCAATGAGCAGTACGTC.

In this sample, this clonotype turned up many times. V and J are TRBV20-1 and TRBJ2-7, with no clear D. The CDR3 consists of 11 residues. V was trimmed by 5 bases and J by 0 bases, leaving 5 bases between them. Per the germline V gene, CDR1 is DFQATT and CDR2 is SNEGSKA (reference sequence). Here the CDR3 DNA reads TGCAGTGCTTCCGACTCCTACGAGCAGTACGTC. It specifies CSASDSYEQYV.

This clonotype was seen ten or more times. The genes are TRBV6-1 and TRBJ1-1, with 7 bases fitting TRBD1. The CDR3 spans 16 residues. The ends lost 0 bases at V and 3 bases at J; junction bases unmatched: 7. Germline CDR1 reads MNHNS; CDR2 reads SASEGT. Written as DNA, the CDR3 is TGTGCCAGCAGTGAAGCGGGTGACAGGGAGTACACTGAAGCTTTCTTT. Translating gives CASSEAGDREYTEAFF.

This clonotype showed up just a few times. The chain uses TRBV20-1 and TRBJ1-3, with D hard to call. The CDR3 is made up of 13 amino acids. Trimming left V 6 bases short and J 2 bases short, with 11 bases between. CDR1 DFQATT and CDR2 SNEGSKA come from the germline V gene (reference sequence). The CDR3 protein is CSASSGTGNTIYF. CDR3 coding DNA: TGCAGTGCCTCGTCGGGGACTGGAAACACCATATATTTT.

The rearrangement joins TRBV20-1 to TRBJ2-1; D possibly matches TRBD1 or TRBD2 (5 bases each). The CDR3 extends over 16 amino acids. V was trimmed by 4 bases and J by 2 bases, leaving 18 bases between them. Per germline, CDR1 DFQATT and CDR2 SNEGSKA (reference sequence). CDR3 sequence (DNA): TGCAGTGCTAAGCAACCCGGGACCGCCACCTACAATGAGCAGTTCTTC. This codes for CSAKQPGTATYNEQFF.

As to this clonotype: A much larger clone sits a single nucleotide away, making a read error possible. The chain uses TRBV6-1 and TRBJ1-2; TRBD1 aligns across 7 bases. CDR3 length: 14 residues. V dropped 4 bases and J dropped 7; count of bases not matched to a gene: 9. Germline V CDR1 and CDR2: MNHNS, SASEGT. The CDR3 coding sequence is TGTGCCAGCAGTGGTGGCAGGGGGGACTGTGGCTACACCTTC. Residues: CASSGGRGDCGYTF.